This TCR beta chain was observed in a study of blood T cell repertoires in COVID-19. Study in general: Researchers got acute and convalescent COVID-19 samples from the United States, Italy and Spain. Sources were T cells, B-cell-depleted T cells, or PBMCs; the material itself was cDNA or gDNA.

How the authors handled the data: Nucleated cell counts were estimated from reference gene primer amplification. Generated by immunoSEQ multiplex PCR, the TCRdb table keeps only in-frame clones and is missing some. Clonal size and the V and J genes are those of that table, whereas D and trimming came from the DNA. The sample includes roughly 260,000 clones, around 89% of them seen just once. The CDR3 has 15 residues. Per germline, CDR1 MNHEY and CDR2 SVGEGT. After removal of 2 bases from V and 3 bases from J, the junction contained 3 bases not matched to a gene. The sequence was collected from a man aged 60 to 75 who had recovered from COVID-19. The sequencing input was peripheral blood. This chain joins TRBV6-2 or TRBV6-3 and TRBJ2-2; 7 bases are a match to TRBD2. CDR3 coding DNA: TGTGCCAGCAGTTACGGACTAGTAGACACCGGGGAGCTGTTTTTT. Translating gives CASSYGLVDTGELFF.